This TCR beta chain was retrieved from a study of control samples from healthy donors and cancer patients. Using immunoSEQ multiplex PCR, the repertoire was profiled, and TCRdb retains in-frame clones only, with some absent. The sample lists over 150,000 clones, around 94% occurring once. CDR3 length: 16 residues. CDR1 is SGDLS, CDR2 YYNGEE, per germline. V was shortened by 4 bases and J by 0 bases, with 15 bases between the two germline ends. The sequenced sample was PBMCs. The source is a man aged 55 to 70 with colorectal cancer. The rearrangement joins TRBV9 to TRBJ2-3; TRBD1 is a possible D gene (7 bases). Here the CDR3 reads CASSLQTGTSTDTQYF. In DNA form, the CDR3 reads TGTGCCAGCAGCCTTCAGACAGGGACTAGCACAGATACGCAGTATTTT.